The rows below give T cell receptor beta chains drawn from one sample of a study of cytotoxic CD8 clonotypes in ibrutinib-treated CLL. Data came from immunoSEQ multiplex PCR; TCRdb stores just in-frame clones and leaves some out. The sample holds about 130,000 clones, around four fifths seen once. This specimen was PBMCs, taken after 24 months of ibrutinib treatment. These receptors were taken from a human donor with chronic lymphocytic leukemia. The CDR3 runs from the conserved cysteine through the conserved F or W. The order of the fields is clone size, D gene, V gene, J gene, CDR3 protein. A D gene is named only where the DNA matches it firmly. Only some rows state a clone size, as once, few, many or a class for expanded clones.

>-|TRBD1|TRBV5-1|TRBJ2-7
CASSTGTASYEQYF
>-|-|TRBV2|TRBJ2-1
CASGTPAGDEQFF
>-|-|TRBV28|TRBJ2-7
CASSSPTFRSYEQYF
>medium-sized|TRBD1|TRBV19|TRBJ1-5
CASSAGQGPNQPQHF
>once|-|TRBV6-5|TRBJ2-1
CASSYQGLSYNEQFF
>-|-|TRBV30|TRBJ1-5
CAWNRGPDNQPQHF
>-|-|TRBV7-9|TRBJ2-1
CASSLAAAGKNEQFF
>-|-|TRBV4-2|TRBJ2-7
CASSQDTISYEQYF
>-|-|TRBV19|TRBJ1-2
CASSTPLYGYTF
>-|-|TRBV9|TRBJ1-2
CASSGRDRRSYGYTF
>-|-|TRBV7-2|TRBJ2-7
CASSLDMGQYF
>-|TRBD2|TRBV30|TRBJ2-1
CALGRSGGNNEQFF
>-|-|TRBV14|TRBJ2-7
CASSRDAAEQYF
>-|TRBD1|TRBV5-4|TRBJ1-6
CASSLNNYRGTRPLHF
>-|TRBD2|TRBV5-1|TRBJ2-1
CASSLGGTMSNEQFF
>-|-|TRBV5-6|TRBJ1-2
CASSAAFPRWGINYGYTF
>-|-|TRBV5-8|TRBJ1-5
CASSFLSLNQPQHF
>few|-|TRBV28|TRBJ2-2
CASRIRRVNTGELFF
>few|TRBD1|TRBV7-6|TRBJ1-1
CASSNPYRGRTEAFF
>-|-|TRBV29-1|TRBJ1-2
CSANVRNGYTF
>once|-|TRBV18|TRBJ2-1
CASSRQAYNEQFF
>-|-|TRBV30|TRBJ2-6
CAWKQSSGANVLTF
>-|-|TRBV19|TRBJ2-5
CASSTPGGVGETQYF
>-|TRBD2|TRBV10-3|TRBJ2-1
CAIRKLAGRTDEQFF
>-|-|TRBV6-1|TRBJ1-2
CASSTGGGYTF
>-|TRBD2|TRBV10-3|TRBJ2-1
CAISALTSGGNYNEQFF
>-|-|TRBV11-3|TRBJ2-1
CASSRKRAAYNEQFF
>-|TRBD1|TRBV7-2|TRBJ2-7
CASSLVLTGDEQYF
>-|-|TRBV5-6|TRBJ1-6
CASSGRRGQTYNSPLHF
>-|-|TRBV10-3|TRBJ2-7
CAISGDAYEQYF
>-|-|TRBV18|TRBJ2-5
CASRGTPGEETQYF
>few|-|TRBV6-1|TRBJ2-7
CASSDFGDTYSYEQYF
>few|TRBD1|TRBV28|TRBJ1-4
CASQGARGEKLFF
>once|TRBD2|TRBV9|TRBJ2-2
CASSVGGLAPSTGELFF
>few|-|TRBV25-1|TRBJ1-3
CASRWGNTIYF
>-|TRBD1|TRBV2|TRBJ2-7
CASSQPADSGGNEQYF
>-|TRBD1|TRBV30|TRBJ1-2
CAWTGGFNGYTF
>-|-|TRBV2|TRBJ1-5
CASIKGSNQPQHF
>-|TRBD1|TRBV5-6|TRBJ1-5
CASSRRDRGRGQPQHF
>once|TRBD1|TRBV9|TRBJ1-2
CASSVRDRGYGYTF
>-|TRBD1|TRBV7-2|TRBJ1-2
CASTDREGYGYTF
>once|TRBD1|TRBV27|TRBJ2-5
CASRRQGEGETQYF
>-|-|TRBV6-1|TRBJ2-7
CASSEGGAYYEQYF
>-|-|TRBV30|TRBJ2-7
CAWSSGQRAAYEQYF
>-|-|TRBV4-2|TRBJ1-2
CASSQEQGYYGYTF
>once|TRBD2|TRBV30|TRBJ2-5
CAWSPGTSGGRSQETQYF
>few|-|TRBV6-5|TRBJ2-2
CASSLIQGTGELFF
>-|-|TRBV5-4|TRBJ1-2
CASSQEAGESWSYGYTF
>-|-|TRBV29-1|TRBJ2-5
CSVEDRAYQETQYF
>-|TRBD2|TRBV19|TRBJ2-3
CASSIPTSGGDTDTQYF
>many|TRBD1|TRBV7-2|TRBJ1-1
CASSMQGASTEAFF
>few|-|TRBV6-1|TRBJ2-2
CASTGRVANTGELFF
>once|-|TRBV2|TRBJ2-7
CASSERTLQDDEQYF
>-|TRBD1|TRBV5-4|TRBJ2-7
CASSRTLTRGLDEQYF
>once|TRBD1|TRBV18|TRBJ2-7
CASSPMTGLIYEQYF